One TCR beta chain is described in this entry. Its antigen is not known. The sample originates from a study of long-term antiretroviral therapy in people with HIV. For the study at large: The earliest samples predate the 2015 immediate-ART recommendation by about a decade.

Germline V CDR1 and CDR2: MNHEY, SMNVEV (reference sequence). Trimming shortened V by 7 bases and J by 1 base, and 16 bases separated the two germline ends. This CDR3 region has 15 residues. The immunoSEQ assay was v3.0, run at survey level. The table came from immunoSEQ multiplex PCR; TCRdb's copy has only in-frame clones and leaves some out. The sample contains about 28,000 clones, roughly 87% of which appear only once. At least two post-ART and at least one pre-ART PBMC sample were available for each donor. Study observations and caveats: Every time point showed a repertoire led by clones expanded before ART.

The genes are TRBV27 and TRBJ1-1; possibly TRBD1 for D (5 bases). This sequence originates from a man aged 45 to 65 with HIV. The starting material was unsorted PBMCs, obtained 2 years after starting antiretroviral therapy. This CDR3 is CASIGGAVRNTEAFF. As DNA, the CDR3 is TGTGCCAGCATAGGCGGGGCCGTCCGGAACACTGAAGCTTTCTTT.